This T cell receptor beta chain was retrieved from a study of follicular helper T cells after annual influenza vaccination. Study-wide results and limits: Day 7 ICOS+CD38+ clones were most often found later in ICOS-CD38- cTfh cells.

Time point meaning: 2015-2016 season, 7 days after influenza vaccination. Profiled with immunoSEQ multiplex PCR; TCRdb holds only in-frame clones, not every one. The sample includes under 7,500 clones, nearly 90% of them seen just once. V was pared by 4 bases and J by 7 bases, with 17 bases between. CDR3 length: 15 amino acids. Germline CDR1 and CDR2: SGDLS and YYNGEE. As regards this clone: Its specificity is unknown.

The chain has TRBV9 and TRBJ2-2, with D perhaps matching TRBD1 (6 bases). The clonotype originates from an adult who received the influenza vaccine. Material: CXCR5+ CD38- circulating T follicular helper cells from blood, obtained 7 days after influenza vaccination. Subset reported: circulating Tfh, non-naive CD4+CXCR5+PD-1+ (ICOS+CD38+ or ICOS-CD38-). As DNA, the CDR3 is TGTGCCAGCAGCCCGTCTACAGGGCGTGACGGGGAGCTGTTTTTT. It translates to CASSPSTGRDGELFF.